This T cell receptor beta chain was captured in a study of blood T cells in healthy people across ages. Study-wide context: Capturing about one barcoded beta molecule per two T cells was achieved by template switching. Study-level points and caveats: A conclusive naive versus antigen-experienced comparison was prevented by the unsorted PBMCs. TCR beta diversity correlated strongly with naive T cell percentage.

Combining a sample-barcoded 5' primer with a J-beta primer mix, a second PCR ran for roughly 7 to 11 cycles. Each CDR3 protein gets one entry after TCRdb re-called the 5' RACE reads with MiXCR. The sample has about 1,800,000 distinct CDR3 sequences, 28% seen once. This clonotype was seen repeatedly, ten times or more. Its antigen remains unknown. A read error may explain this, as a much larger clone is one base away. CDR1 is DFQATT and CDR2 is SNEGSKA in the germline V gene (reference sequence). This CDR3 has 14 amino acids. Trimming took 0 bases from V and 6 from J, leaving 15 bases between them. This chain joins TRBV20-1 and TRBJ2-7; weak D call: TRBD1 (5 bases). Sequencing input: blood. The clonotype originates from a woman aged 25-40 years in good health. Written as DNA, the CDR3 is TGCAGTGCTAGAGATGGGGCCGAGTCCGGCGAGCAGTACTTC. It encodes CSARDGAESGEQYF.